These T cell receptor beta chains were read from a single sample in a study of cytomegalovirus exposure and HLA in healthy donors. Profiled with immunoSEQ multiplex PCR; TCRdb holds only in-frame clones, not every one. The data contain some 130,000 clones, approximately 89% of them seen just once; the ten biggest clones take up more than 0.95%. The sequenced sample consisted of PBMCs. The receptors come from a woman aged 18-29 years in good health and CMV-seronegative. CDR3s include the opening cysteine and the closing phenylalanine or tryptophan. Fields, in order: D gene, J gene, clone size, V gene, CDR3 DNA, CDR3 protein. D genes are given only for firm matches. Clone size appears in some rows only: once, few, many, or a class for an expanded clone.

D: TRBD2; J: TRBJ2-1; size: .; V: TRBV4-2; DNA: TGTGCCAGCAGCCGTCGGACTAGCGGGGGTCTCGATGGCTCCTACAATGAGCAGTTCTTC; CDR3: CASSRRTSGGLDGSYNEQFF
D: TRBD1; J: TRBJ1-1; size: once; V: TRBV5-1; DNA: TGCGCCAGCAGCTTGGAGGGACAGGATTACACTGAAGCTTTCTTT; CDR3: CASSLEGQDYTEAFF
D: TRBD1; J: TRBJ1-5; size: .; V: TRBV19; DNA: TGTGCCAGTAGGGGACAGATCAATCAGCCCCAGCATTTT; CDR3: CASRGQINQPQHF
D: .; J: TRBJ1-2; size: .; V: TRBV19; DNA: TGTGCCAGTAGTATAGAAGGGGCGAACTATGGCTACACCTTC; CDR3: CASSIEGANYGYTF
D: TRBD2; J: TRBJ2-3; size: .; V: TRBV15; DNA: TGTGCCACCAGCGTCTCAAGCGGGGGCACAGATACGCAGTATTTT; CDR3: CATSVSSGGTDTQYF
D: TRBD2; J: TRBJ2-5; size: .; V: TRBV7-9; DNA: TGTGCCAGCAGCCCTCCACTAGCGGGGAAGGGAGAGACCCAGTACTTC; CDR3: CASSPPLAGKGETQYF
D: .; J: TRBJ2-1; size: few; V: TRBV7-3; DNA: TGTGCCAGCAGCCAGGACAGACACAATGAGCAGTTCTTC; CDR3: CASSQDRHNEQFF
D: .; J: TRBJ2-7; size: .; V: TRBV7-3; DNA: TGTGCCAGCAGCTTAGAGGGCTCATCCTACGAGCAGTACTTC; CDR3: CASSLEGSSYEQYF
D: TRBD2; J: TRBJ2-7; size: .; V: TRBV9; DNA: TGTGCCAGCAGCGTAGGAGCTAGCGGGGCCTCCTACGAGCAGTACTTC; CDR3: CASSVGASGASYEQYF
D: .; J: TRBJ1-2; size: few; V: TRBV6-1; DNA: TGTGCCAGCAGTGCAACGACGGGTGGCTACACCTTC; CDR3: CASSATTGGYTF
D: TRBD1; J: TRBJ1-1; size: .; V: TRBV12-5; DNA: TGTGCTAGTGGTTTGGTATCGAACCACGGCAGGGGGACTGAAGCTTTCTTT; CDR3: CASGLVSNHGRGTEAFF
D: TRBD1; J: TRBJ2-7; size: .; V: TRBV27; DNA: TGTGCCAGCAGTTTCCCGGGACAGGGGCAGTACTTC; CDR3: CASSFPGQGQYF
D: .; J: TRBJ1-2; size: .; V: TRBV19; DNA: TGTGCCAGTAGCAACGGGAGGTGGCCCAACACGGGAGGCTACACCTTC; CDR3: CASSNGRWPNTGGYTF
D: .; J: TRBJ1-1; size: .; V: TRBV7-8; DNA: TGTGCCAGCAGCCCCGCGGACAGCATGAACACTGAAGCTTTCTTT; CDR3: CASSPADSMNTEAFF
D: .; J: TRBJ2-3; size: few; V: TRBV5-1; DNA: TGCGCCAGCAGCTACGGGAGCACAGATACGCAGTATTTT; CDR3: CASSYGSTDTQYF
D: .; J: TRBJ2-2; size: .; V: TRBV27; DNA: TGTGCCAGCACCTTCAAAGACAGGTTCGCCGGGGAGCTGTTTTTT; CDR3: CASTFKDRFAGELFF
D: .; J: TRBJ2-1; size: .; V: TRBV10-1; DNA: TGCGCCAGCTCTAAGGACAGATACAATGAGCAGTTCTTC; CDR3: CASSKDRYNEQFF
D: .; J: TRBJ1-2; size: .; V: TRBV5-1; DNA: TGCGCCAGCAGCCTGGACAGCTATAACTATGGCTACACCTTC; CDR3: CASSLDSYNYGYTF
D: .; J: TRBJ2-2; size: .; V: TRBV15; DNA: TGTGCCACTGCGAGTCGAGCGGAGAACACCGGGGAGCTGTTTTTT; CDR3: CATASRAENTGELFF
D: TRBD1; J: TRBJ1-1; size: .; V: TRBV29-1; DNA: TGCAGCGGCACAGACAGGGTGAACACTGAAGCTTTCTTT; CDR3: CSGTDRVNTEAFF
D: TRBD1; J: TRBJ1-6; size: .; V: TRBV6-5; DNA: TGTGCCAGCGGACTAGACAGGGGCGAATCACCCCTCCACTTT; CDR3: CASGLDRGESPLHF
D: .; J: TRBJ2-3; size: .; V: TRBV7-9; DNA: TGTGCCAGCAGCTTACCCCGAGACACAGATACGCAGTATTTT; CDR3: CASSLPRDTDTQYF
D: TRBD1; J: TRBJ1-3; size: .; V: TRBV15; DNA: TGTGCCACCAGCAGAGGGGGACAGGGGAAAGCCGGAAACACCATATATTTT; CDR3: CATSRGGQGKAGNTIYF
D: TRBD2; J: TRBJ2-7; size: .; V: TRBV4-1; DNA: TGCGCCAGCGGAACGGGACTAGTTGGGACTCAGTACTTC; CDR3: CASGTGLVGTQYF
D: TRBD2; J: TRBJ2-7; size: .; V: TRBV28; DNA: TGTGCCAGCAGGGGACTAGCGGGGGCCCTCTCCTACGAGCAGTACTTC; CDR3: CASRGLAGALSYEQYF
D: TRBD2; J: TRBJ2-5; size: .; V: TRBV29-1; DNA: TGCAGCGCCGGAGCGGGGGGGCTTTCAGAGACCCAGTACTTC; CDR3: CSAGAGGLSETQYF
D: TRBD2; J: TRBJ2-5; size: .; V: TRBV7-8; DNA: TGTGCCAGCAGCGCCAGCGGGAGGCCGCGGGAGACCCAGTACTTC; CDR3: CASSASGRPRETQYF
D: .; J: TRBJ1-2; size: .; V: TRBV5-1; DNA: TGCGCCAGCAGCTCCAGAGAGGCGGGGGGCTACACCTTC; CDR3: CASSSREAGGYTF
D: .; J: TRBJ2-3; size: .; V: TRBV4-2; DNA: TGTGCCAGCAGCCATCCGGGGATCGAACGCCCAGATACGCAGTATTTT; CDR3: CASSHPGIERPDTQYF
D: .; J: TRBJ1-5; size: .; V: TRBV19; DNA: TGTGCCAGTAGCTGGACAGCTAGCAATCAGCCCCAGCATTTT; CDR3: CASSWTASNQPQHF
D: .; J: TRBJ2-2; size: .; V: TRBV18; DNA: TGTGCCAGCTCACCGTACCAGGGCAACACCGGGGAGCTGTTTTTT; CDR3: CASSPYQGNTGELFF
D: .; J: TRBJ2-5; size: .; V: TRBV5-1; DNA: TGCGCCAGCCGGGAGCCATCTCAGGAGACCCAGTACTTC; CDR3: CASREPSQETQYF
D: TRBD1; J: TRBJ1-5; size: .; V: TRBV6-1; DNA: TGTGCCAGCAGCCGCGGACAGGGTAGCAATCAGCCCCAGCATTTT; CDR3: CASSRGQGSNQPQHF
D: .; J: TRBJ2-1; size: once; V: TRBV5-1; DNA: TGCGCCAGCAGCTTAGGAGGACAGTCCTACAATGAGCAGTTCTTC; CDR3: CASSLGGQSYNEQFF
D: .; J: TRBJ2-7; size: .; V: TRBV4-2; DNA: TGTGCCAGCAGCAAAGAAGCTCTAGTCCCAGGGCACAACGAGCAGTACTTC; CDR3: CASSKEALVPGHNEQYF
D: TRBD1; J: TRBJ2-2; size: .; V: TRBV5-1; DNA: TGCGCCAGCAGCTTGTTTACGTCCGGACAGGGGAACACCGGGGAGCTGTTTTTT; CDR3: CASSLFTSGQGNTGELFF